This entry describes one TCR beta chain. Unique molecular identifiers tagged the TCRbeta library. TCRdb independently ran MiXCR on the PCR reads; one entry per CDR3 protein. The repertoire holds approximately 340,000 distinct CDR3 sequences, with over 9% as singletons. This record belongs to a study of T-cell reconstitution after alpha-beta-depleted transplantation in children. CDR3 size: 16 residues. V dropped 1 base and J dropped 5; count of bases not matched to a gene: 5. Germline V lookup: CDR1 SGHTA, CDR2 FQGNSA. The TCR comes from a human donor who donated a stem cell graft to a child with acute lymphoblastic leukemia. Sequenced material: PBMCs from the stem cell graft donor, taken from the stem cell graft. The rearrangement uses TRBV7-2 and TRBJ2-2, with 9 nucleotides matching TRBD1. CDR3 protein: CASSLGDRVKTGELFF. CDR3 nucleotide sequence: TGTGCCAGCAGCTTAGGGGACAGGGTTAAGACCGGGGAGCTGTTTTTT.